This T cell receptor (beta chain) was captured by sequencing in a study of cytomegalovirus exposure and HLA in healthy donors. With 60 Vbeta and 13 Jbeta primers, the PCR was carried out. Libraries were prepared by immunoSEQ multiplex PCR; TCRdb keeps only in-frame clonotypes and omits some of them. Here the sample spans over 130,000 clones, about 80% being singletons. In germline, CDR1 is SGHRS, CDR2 YFSETQ. The trim removed 4 bases at V and 6 bases at J, leaving 7 bases unmatched. This CDR3 comprises 14 residues. Of note for this clone: Its antigen is still unknown.

General observations from the study: In a later analysis, several top co-occurrence clusters appeared linked to parvovirus B19, influenza, CMV and Epstein-Barr virus. The authors enumerated 150 to 200 TCR beta chains as linked to cytomegalovirus. Association with HLA alleles at 0.05 false discovery rate was found for around 17,000 TCR beta sequences in a later analysis.

This chain joins TRBV5-1 and TRBJ2-1, with TRBD2 matching 7 bases. The sequence was collected from a middle-aged woman in good health and CMV-seropositive. The sequenced material came from PBMCs. The CDR3 DNA reads as TGCGCCAGCAGCCGGGACCTAGCGGCCAATGAGCAGTTCTTC. Amino acids: CASSRDLAANEQFF. Using reference TRBV5-1 and TRBJ2-1 for the parts outside the CDR3, the full variable domain is KAGVTQTPRYLIKTRGQQVTLSCSPISGHRSVSWYQQTPGQGLQFLFEYFSETQRNKGNFPGRFSGRQFSNSRSEMNVSTLELGDSALYLCASSRDLAANEQFFGPGTRLTVL.